These T cell receptor beta chains were read from a single sample in a study of blood T cell repertoires in COVID-19. Clones were sequenced by immunoSEQ multiplex PCR, and TCRdb holds only the in-frame ones, with some missing. This table holds approximately 300,000 clones, about 85% found once. The specimen was peripheral blood. The receptors were sampled from a human donor with COVID-19, enrolled during active disease. The donor label of this sample is uncertain. Both conserved end residues are part of each CDR3. D genes are given only for firm matches. Clone size, where shown, is once, few, many, or a class for clones that have expanded.

D gene: -
J gene: TRBJ2-1
clone size: -
V gene: TRBV24-1
CDR3 protein: CATSYDGVNEQFF
CDR3 DNA: TGTGCCACCAGTTACGACGGGGTCAATGAGCAGTTCTTC

D gene: -
J gene: TRBJ2-3
clone size: -
V gene: TRBV5-1
CDR3 protein: CASSPARQPITDTQYF
CDR3 DNA: TGCGCCAGCAGCCCTGCCAGACAGCCGATCACAGATACGCAGTATTTT

D gene: TRBD2
J gene: TRBJ2-3
clone size: -
V gene: TRBV30
CDR3 protein: CAWSGGSGIDTDTQYF
CDR3 DNA: TGTGCCTGGAGTGGGGGTAGCGGGATAGACACAGATACGCAGTATTTT

D gene: -
J gene: TRBJ1-2
clone size: -
V gene: TRBV7-8
CDR3 protein: CASSLARANYGYTF
CDR3 DNA: TGTGCCAGCAGCTTAGCGCGGGCGAACTATGGCTACACCTTC

D gene: TRBD1
J gene: TRBJ2-7
clone size: -
V gene: TRBV9
CDR3 protein: CASSVVGTGASTEQYF
CDR3 DNA: TGTGCCAGCAGCGTAGTCGGGACAGGGGCCTCAACCGAGCAGTACTTC

D gene: -
J gene: TRBJ1-2
clone size: -
V gene: TRBV19
CDR3 protein: CASSILGEEELYGYTF
CDR3 DNA: TGTGCCAGTAGTATTCTAGGCGAGGAGGAACTCTATGGCTACACCTTC

D gene: -
J gene: TRBJ2-7
clone size: -
V gene: TRBV18
CDR3 protein: CASSPAGGFYEQYF
CDR3 DNA: TGTGCCAGCTCACCTGCAGGCGGGTTCTACGAGCAGTACTTC

D gene: -
J gene: TRBJ2-7
clone size: -
V gene: TRBV19
CDR3 protein: CASSIASDTYEQYF
CDR3 DNA: TGTGCCAGTAGTATCGCTAGCGACACCTACGAGCAGTACTTC

D gene: -
J gene: TRBJ1-5
clone size: -
V gene: TRBV20-1
CDR3 protein: CSASGQVSNQPQHF
CDR3 DNA: TGCAGTGCTAGTGGGCAGGTGAGCAATCAGCCCCAGCATTTT

D gene: -
J gene: TRBJ1-5
clone size: few
V gene: TRBV6-5
CDR3 protein: CASIAGLTGNQPQHF
CDR3 DNA: TGTGCCAGCATCGCAGGGCTCACGGGCAATCAGCCCCAGCATTTT

D gene: TRBD2
J gene: TRBJ2-2
clone size: once
V gene: TRBV12-5
CDR3 protein: CASGPGGRADGGELFF
CDR3 DNA: TGTGCTAGTGGCCCCGGCGGGAGGGCCGACGGCGGGGAGCTGTTTTTT

D gene: TRBD1
J gene: TRBJ1-5
clone size: -
V gene: TRBV28
CDR3 protein: CATQTGTNQPQHF
CDR3 DNA: TGTGCCACCCAGACAGGGACTAATCAGCCCCAGCATTTT

D gene: -
J gene: TRBJ1-1
clone size: -
V gene: TRBV11-3
CDR3 protein: CASSLSQGLNTEAFF
CDR3 DNA: TGTGCCAGCAGCTTATCACAGGGTCTGAACACTGAAGCTTTCTTT

D gene: TRBD2
J gene: TRBJ2-3
clone size: -
V gene: TRBV3-1/TRBV3-2
CDR3 protein: CASSIGTSGAQGDTQYF
CDR3 DNA: TGTGCCAGCAGCATTGGGACTAGCGGGGCCCAGGGAGATACGCAGTATTTT

D gene: TRBD2
J gene: TRBJ2-1
clone size: -
V gene: TRBV5-4
CDR3 protein: CASSLGTGTSGSDEQFF
CDR3 DNA: TGTGCCAGCAGCTTGGGTACCGGGACTAGCGGGAGCGATGAGCAGTTCTTC

D gene: -
J gene: TRBJ2-7
clone size: -
V gene: TRBV5-6
CDR3 protein: CASSHSSYEQYF
CDR3 DNA: TGTGCCAGCAGCCACAGCTCCTACGAGCAGTACTTC

D gene: TRBD1
J gene: TRBJ1-2
clone size: -
V gene: TRBV6-2/TRBV6-3
CDR3 protein: CASSYLGQGAYYGYTF
CDR3 DNA: TGTGCCAGCAGTTATCTCGGACAGGGGGCGTATTATGGCTACACCTTC

D gene: TRBD1
J gene: TRBJ1-4
clone size: -
V gene: TRBV9
CDR3 protein: CASSFEGTGVANEKLFF
CDR3 DNA: TGTGCCAGCAGCTTCGAAGGTACAGGGGTTGCTAATGAAAAACTGTTTTTT

D gene: TRBD2
J gene: TRBJ2-3
clone size: -
V gene: TRBV3-1/TRBV3-2
CDR3 protein: CASSHGTSGRRDTQYF
CDR3 DNA: TGTGCCAGCAGCCACGGGACTAGCGGGAGGAGGGATACGCAGTATTTT

D gene: -
J gene: TRBJ1-5
clone size: -
V gene: TRBV30
CDR3 protein: CAWQGRENQPQHF
CDR3 DNA: TGTGCCTGGCAAGGACGGGAAAATCAGCCCCAGCATTTT

D gene: -
J gene: TRBJ1-3
clone size: -
V gene: TRBV23-1
CDR3 protein: CASSQSGSSGNTIYF
CDR3 DNA: TGCGCCAGCAGTCAATCGGGCAGCTCTGGAAACACCATATATTTT

D gene: -
J gene: TRBJ1-5
clone size: -
V gene: TRBV30
CDR3 protein: CAWSEGRDDQPQHF
CDR3 DNA: TGTGCCTGGAGTGAGGGCAGGGATGATCAGCCCCAGCATTTT